The clone carrying this T cell receptor (beta chain) was counted a few times. The target antigen is unknown. These data come from a study of cytomegalovirus exposure and HLA in healthy donors. The study's findings and limits: A later analysis linked a missense DCLRE1C variant to TCR beta V- and J-gene trimming.

This CDR3 has 16 residues. V lost 6 bases, J lost 7 bases, and 12 bases stayed unmatched. Germline CDR1 is SGHRS and CDR2 is YFSETQ. The PCR ran on 60 Vbeta and 13 Jbeta primers. The data were produced by immunoSEQ multiplex PCR, yet TCRdb's version contains in-frame clones alone and is incomplete. This sample has approximately 220,000 clones, with roughly 75% found just once. At the time of sampling, donors were nominally healthy, though unrecorded immune exposures were likely. This clonotype was obtained from a young woman in good health and CMV-seronegative. The gene calls are TRBV5-1 and TRBJ2-1; 11 nucleotides agree with TRBD2. The sequencing input was PBMCs. In nucleotides, the CDR3 is TGCGCCAGCACGCACACTAGCGGGGGTATAGAGAATGAGCAGTTCTTC. Translating gives CASTHTSGGIENEQFF. Together with reference TRBV5-1 and TRBJ2-1, the CDR3 gives the full variable domain: KAGVTQTPRYLIKTRGQQVTLSCSPISGHRSVSWYQQTPGQGLQFLFEYFSETQRNKGNFPGRFSGRQFSNSRSEMNVSTLELGDSALYLCASTHTSGGIENEQFFGPGTRLTVL.